What follows are 2 T cell receptor beta chains derived from one specimen sequenced in a study of T cell responses to AZD1222 COVID-19 vaccine (dated by TCRdb to the early 2020s). The library relied on the immunoSEQ multiplex PCR assay. The source is immuneACCESS, and TCRdb retained only in-frame sequences with V and J called. Part of the clones is not carried over; for the studies checked, unresolved V genes explain less than half of this, and the remainder is unexplained. The sample table lists 150,000 to 250,000 clones, just over 90% of them with a count of one. The biggest ten clones account for 3% to 4% of the sample. The sample's time point label is to be understood as: about 28 days (+/-7) after the second vaccine dose. Sequences were derived from peripheral blood, sampled 28 days after the second AZD1222 dose. The receptor set was obtained from an adult who received the AZD1222 COVID-19 vaccine.

For the CDR3, the DNA is TGTGCCTGGAGTCGACAGGGCCTGAACACTGAAGCTTTCTTT. Amino acid sequence: CAWSRQGLNTEAFF. The chain is built from TRBV30 and TRBJ1-1; 7 nucleotides line up with TRBD1. J lost 0 bases, V lost 2 bases, and 3 bases had no gene match. Germline values: CDR1 GTSNPN, CDR2 SVGIG (reference sequence). The CDR3 is 14 amino acids.

CDR3 residues: CASSPGTGASGNTIYF. The CDR3 DNA reads as TGTGCCAGCAGCCCTGGGACAGGGGCCTCTGGAAACACCATATATTTT. The chain couples TRBV5-5 to TRBJ1-3; TRBD1 aligns across 10 bases. Germline V gene data show CDR1 as SGHKS and CDR2 as YYEKEE (reference sequence). After removal of 4 bases from V and 0 bases from J, the junction contained 4 bases not matched to a gene. The CDR3 length is 16 residues.